A single sample gave rise to the 5 T cell receptor beta chains below, sequenced in a study of cytomegalovirus exposure and HLA in healthy donors. Primers: 60 Vbeta forward and 13 Jbeta reverse. Using immunoSEQ multiplex PCR, the repertoire was profiled, and TCRdb retains in-frame clones only, with some absent. In the table there are around 95,000 clones, approximately 80% of which are singletons. Sequencing used PBMCs. These receptor sequences come from a woman in her thirties or forties in good health and CMV-seropositive.

The table lists this clone with a count of one. The chain uses TRBV6-1 and TRBJ2-3; weak D call: TRBD1 (7 bases). This CDR3 is built from 15 residues. The V end lost 8 bases, the J end lost 5 bases, and 20 bases lay between the germline ends. Germline CDR1 is MNHNS and CDR2 is SASEGT. CDR3 DNA sequence: TGTGCCAGCGAACCCCGGGCAGGGGGAGGAGATACGCAGTATTTT. It codes for CASEPRAGGGDTQYF.

The chain recombines TRBV7-9 with TRBJ2-3; 8 bases agree with TRBD2. The V gene's germline CDR1 is SEHNR and CDR2 FQNEAQ (reference sequence). The CDR3 is 15 residues long. V was pared by 1 base and J by 0 bases, with 0 bases of the junction left unmatched. The DNA for the CDR3 is TGTGCCAGCAGCTTAGTAGCGGGAAGCACAGATACGCAGTATTTT. This encodes CASSLVAGSTDTQYF. The whole variable domain, filled in from reference TRBV7-9 and TRBJ2-3, reads DTGVSQNPRHKITKRGQNVTFRCDPISEHNRLYWYRQTLGQGPEFLTYFQNEAQLEKSRLLSDRFSAERPKGSFSTLEIQRTEQGDSAMYLCASSLVAGSTDTQYFGPGTRLTVL.

The rearrangement uses TRBV9 and TRBJ2-5, with D possibly being TRBD1 (6 bases). The V end lost 0 bases, the J end lost 3 bases, and 9 bases lay between the germline ends. The CDR3 covers 14 residues. Germline V lookup: CDR1 SGDLS, CDR2 YYNGEE. CDR3 nucleotides: TGTGCCAGCAGCGTAGCTGGGGGCAAAGAGACCCAGTACTTC. Encoded protein: CASSVAGGKETQYF.

The rearrangement links TRBV5-1 to TRBJ1-4, with 7 bases lining up with TRBD1. After removal of 5 bases from V and 6 bases from J, the junction contained 7 bases not matched to a gene. The CDR3 is 14 residues long. CDR1 SGHRS and CDR2 YFSETQ come from the germline V gene. CDR3 protein: CASSHTGTDEKLFF. CDR3 DNA: TGCGCCAGCAGTCATACCGGGACAGATGAAAAACTGTTTTTT.

This clone was recorded once. The junction differs from germline at one of its ends, possibly a read error. The genes are TRBV7-9 and TRBJ1-2, with D possibly TRBD1 on 6 matching bases. The CDR3 is 17 amino acids. Germline V gene data show CDR1 as SEHNR and CDR2 as FQNEAQ (reference sequence). The CDR3 loop is CSSSLTEQGSKSGGYTF. The CDR3 nucleotides are TGTTCCAGCAGCTTAACGGAACAGGGTTCTAAATCGGGTGGCTACACCTTC.